This TCR beta chain was documented in a study of CD8+ T cells in alopecia areata. Notes on this clone: What it binds is not known.

Noted treatment: oral pan-JAK inhibitor, 5-10 mg twice daily. Study results and limitations: Tofacitinib significantly decreased scalp clonality and expanded CD8+ clones among top 100.

In each case, RNA was isolated and then reverse transcribed into cDNA as the sequencing template. Produced via immunoSEQ multiplex PCR; TCRdb's table is partial and in-frame only. The data contain about 40,000 clones, roughly 92% of them seen just once; the ten biggest clones take up around 18%. This TCR was sampled from a human donor with alopecia areata. Sequencing was performed on CD8+ T cells sorted from blood, taken at week 24, from a patient treated with tofacitinib.

As DNA, the CDR3 is TGTGCCAGCAGCTTAGCTGACCCGATTCCCCAAGAAGCTTTCTTT. Protein sequence: CASSLADPIPQEAFF. The rearrangement links TRBV7-8 to TRBJ1-1; D unclear. The CDR3 extends over 15 amino acids. CDR1 is SGHVS and CDR2 is FQNEAQ in the germline V gene. V lost 0 bases, J lost 8 bases, and 16 bases lay in between.